The T cell receptor (beta chain) under discussion was sequenced for a study of T cell responses to AZD1222 COVID-19 vaccine. The CDR3 covers 14 residues. CDR1 is LGHDT and CDR2 is YNNKEL in the germline V gene (reference sequence). V lost 4 bases and J 1 base, leaving 8 bases between the germline ends. Comment on this clone: What it binds is unknown.

The study's findings and limits: Without day 14 samples, only post-peak T cell repertoires were studied.

Sequencing was performed with immunoSEQ multiplex PCR; in TCRdb, only in-frame clones are kept and a portion is missing. The table has fewer than 150,000 clones, about 92% seen once. Sequencing was performed on peripheral blood, taken 28 days after the second AZD1222 dose. The source of this sequence is an adult who received the AZD1222 COVID-19 vaccine. V gene TRBV3-1 (or the pseudogene TRBV3-2) combines with J gene TRBJ1-5; D gene uncertain. CDR3 DNA sequence: TGTGCCAGCAGCCCGGCGGTCAGCAATCAGCCCCAGCATTTT. Translating gives CASSPAVSNQPQHF.